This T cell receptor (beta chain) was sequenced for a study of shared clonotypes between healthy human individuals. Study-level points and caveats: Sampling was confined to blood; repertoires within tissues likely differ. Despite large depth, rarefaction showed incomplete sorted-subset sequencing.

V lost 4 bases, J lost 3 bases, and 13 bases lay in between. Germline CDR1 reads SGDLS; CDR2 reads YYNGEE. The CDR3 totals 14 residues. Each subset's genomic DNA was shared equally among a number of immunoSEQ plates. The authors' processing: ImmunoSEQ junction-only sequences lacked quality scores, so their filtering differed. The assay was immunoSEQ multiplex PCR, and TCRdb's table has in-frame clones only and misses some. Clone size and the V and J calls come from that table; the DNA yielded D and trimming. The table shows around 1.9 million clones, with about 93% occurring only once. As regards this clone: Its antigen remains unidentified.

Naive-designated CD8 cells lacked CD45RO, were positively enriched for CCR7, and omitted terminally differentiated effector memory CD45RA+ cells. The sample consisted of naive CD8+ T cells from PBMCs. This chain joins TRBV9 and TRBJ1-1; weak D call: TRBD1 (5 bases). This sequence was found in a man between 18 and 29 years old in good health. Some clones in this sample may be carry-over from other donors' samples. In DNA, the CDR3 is TGTGCCAGCAGCCCCACCAGCAGGGACACTGAAGCTTTCTTT. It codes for CASSPTSRDTEAFF.